The present entry profiles one T cell receptor beta chain with its context. Its antigen remains unknown. The data derive from a study of CD8+ T cells in alopecia areata. Whole-study context: Tofacitinib ran 6 to 18 months, followed by 6 months off drug. Study outcomes and limitations: For lesional scalp, especially alopecia totalis/universalis, clonality was higher than in normal scalp. Tofacitinib delivered significant drops in scalp clonality and in expanded CD8+ clones among the top 100. Persistence in scalp and blood during tofacitinib was observed for many expanded lesional clones.

The authors extracted RNA and reverse transcribed it into cDNA as the sequencing template. Clones were read by immunoSEQ multiplex PCR, and TCRdb kept only the in-frame ones, dropping some. The repertoire holds 120,000 or so clones, with around 60% as singletons. Germline-derived CDR1 and CDR2 are SGHDT and YYEEEE. This CDR3 contains 14 residues. V gave up 3 bases and J gave up 2 bases, with 11 bases separating them. Indicated treatment: oral pan-JAK inhibitor, 5-10 mg twice daily. The receptor was derived from a human donor with alopecia areata. The V and J genes are TRBV5-6 and TRBJ2-5; D not certain. Sequenced material: CD4+ T cells sorted from blood, taken at week 4, from a patient treated with tofacitinib. The CDR3 sequence: CASSSLTSQETQYF. The CDR3, as DNA: TGTGCCAGCAGCTCCCTGACAAGTCAAGAGACCCAGTACTTC.